These T cell receptor beta chains were read from a single sample in a study of cytomegalovirus exposure and HLA in healthy donors. Using immunoSEQ multiplex PCR, the repertoire was profiled, and TCRdb retains in-frame clones only, with some absent. The sample lists about 150,000 clones; approximately 75% were seen once. Material: PBMCs. The receptors shown here come from a man aged 18 to 30 in good health and CMV-seronegative. CDR3s include the opening cysteine and the closing phenylalanine or tryptophan. The D gene is left open where the match is weak. Size is omitted from some rows. Given values are once, few, many or a class for expanded clones.

abundance: .; d_gene: .; j_gene: TRBJ2-3; v_gene: TRBV2; CDR3nt: TGTGCCAGCAGTGACCCCCAGGGGCCAGATACGCAGTATTTT; CDR3aa: CASSDPQGPDTQYF
abundance: few; d_gene: .; j_gene: TRBJ1-5; v_gene: TRBV6-5; CDR3nt: TGTGCCAGCAGTTACGGAGGCAGCAATCAGCCCCAGCATTTT; CDR3aa: CASSYGGSNQPQHF
abundance: .; d_gene: .; j_gene: TRBJ2-2; v_gene: TRBV6-5; CDR3nt: TGTGCCAGCGGGGGCAGGGGTAACACCGGGGAGCTGTTTTTT; CDR3aa: CASGGRGNTGELFF
abundance: .; d_gene: .; j_gene: TRBJ2-3; v_gene: TRBV10-2; CDR3nt: TGCGCCAGCACCCTGGGGGGGGGCCTCAGCACAGATACGCAGTATTTT; CDR3aa: CASTLGGGLSTDTQYF
abundance: .; d_gene: .; j_gene: TRBJ1-1; v_gene: TRBV7-9; CDR3nt: TGTGCCAGCAGCTTAATCTCTGAAGCTTTCTTT; CDR3aa: CASSLISEAFF
abundance: .; d_gene: .; j_gene: TRBJ1-5; v_gene: TRBV7-8; CDR3nt: TGTGCCAGCAGCTTCCTCGGGGGGTTCCAGCCCCAGCATTTT; CDR3aa: CASSFLGGFQPQHF
abundance: .; d_gene: TRBD1; j_gene: TRBJ1-6; v_gene: TRBV5-5; CDR3nt: TGTGCCAGCAGCTTGCGAATACCGGGACAGGGGATCTTTAATTCACCCCTCCACTTT; CDR3aa: CASSLRIPGQGIFNSPLHF
abundance: .; d_gene: TRBD1; j_gene: TRBJ1-2; v_gene: TRBV18; CDR3nt: TGTGCCAGCTCATTGGACAGGGAAGGAGGCTACACCTTC; CDR3aa: CASSLDREGGYTF
abundance: few; d_gene: TRBD2; j_gene: TRBJ2-1; v_gene: TRBV5-6; CDR3nt: TGTGCCAGCAGCTCGCGGGGGGCCATGTACAATGAGCAGTTCTTC; CDR3aa: CASSSRGAMYNEQFF
abundance: .; d_gene: TRBD2; j_gene: TRBJ2-2; v_gene: TRBV6-5; CDR3nt: TGTGCCAGCCTCCGGGACTACTTGTCCGGGGAGCTGTTTTTT; CDR3aa: CASLRDYLSGELFF
abundance: .; d_gene: TRBD1; j_gene: TRBJ2-4; v_gene: TRBV5-4; CDR3nt: TGTGCCAGCAGCCGGGACAGGGGCGGAAACATTCAGTACTTC; CDR3aa: CASSRDRGGNIQYF
abundance: .; d_gene: .; j_gene: TRBJ1-1; v_gene: TRBV19; CDR3nt: TGTGCCAGTAGTCAGTATGTGAACACTGAAGCTTTCTTT; CDR3aa: CASSQYVNTEAFF
abundance: .; d_gene: TRBD1; j_gene: TRBJ2-1; v_gene: TRBV28; CDR3nt: TGTGCCAGCAGTTTAACGACAGGGGCCGGGTCTTACAATGAGCAGTTCTTC; CDR3aa: CASSLTTGAGSYNEQFF
abundance: once; d_gene: TRBD2; j_gene: TRBJ2-7; v_gene: TRBV7-2; CDR3nt: TGTGCCAGCAGCTTAGGAAGCGGGGAATACGAGCAGTACTTC; CDR3aa: CASSLGSGEYEQYF
abundance: once; d_gene: .; j_gene: TRBJ1-3; v_gene: TRBV30; CDR3nt: TGTGCACTAGGAGGAGGCGCTGGAAACACCATATATTTT; CDR3aa: CALGGGAGNTIYF
abundance: .; d_gene: TRBD1; j_gene: TRBJ2-7; v_gene: TRBV7-2; CDR3nt: TGTGCCAGCAGCTTGACAGGGGGGAACTACGAGCAGTACTTC; CDR3aa: CASSLTGGNYEQYF
abundance: .; d_gene: .; j_gene: TRBJ2-3; v_gene: TRBV18; CDR3nt: TGTGCCAGCTCACCAAAGCGAGGAACAGATACGCAGTATTTT; CDR3aa: CASSPKRGTDTQYF
abundance: .; d_gene: TRBD1; j_gene: TRBJ2-5; v_gene: TRBV18; CDR3nt: TGTGCCAGCTCACCGGGACAGGGGCCAGAGACCCAGTACTTC; CDR3aa: CASSPGQGPETQYF
abundance: .; d_gene: .; j_gene: TRBJ2-5; v_gene: TRBV6-1; CDR3nt: TGTGCCAGCAGCAAAGACGGGGAGACCCAGTACTTC; CDR3aa: CASSKDGETQYF
abundance: .; d_gene: .; j_gene: TRBJ2-7; v_gene: TRBV7-7; CDR3nt: TGTGCTAGCAGCCTTCGGGTGGGGGAGGACGAGCAGTACTTC; CDR3aa: CASSLRVGEDEQYF
abundance: few; d_gene: TRBD2; j_gene: TRBJ2-1; v_gene: TRBV12-5; CDR3nt: TGTGCTAGTGGTTTGGTAAGGTTGGCGGGCGGGAGGTACAATGAGCAGTTCTTC; CDR3aa: CASGLVRLAGGRYNEQFF
abundance: .; d_gene: .; j_gene: TRBJ2-2; v_gene: TRBV7-3; CDR3nt: TGTGCCAGCAGCTTACCGGGGACCGGGGAGCTGTTTTTT; CDR3aa: CASSLPGTGELFF
abundance: .; d_gene: TRBD1; j_gene: TRBJ1-5; v_gene: TRBV28; CDR3nt: TGTGCCAGCAGCTCACCCTTGGGGACAGGGGTCATCAATCAGCCCCAGCATTTT; CDR3aa: CASSSPLGTGVINQPQHF
abundance: .; d_gene: .; j_gene: TRBJ2-7; v_gene: TRBV11-2; CDR3nt: TGTGCCAGCAGCGCTCTTAGGAGCTACGAGCAGTACTTC; CDR3aa: CASSALRSYEQYF
abundance: once; d_gene: .; j_gene: TRBJ2-1; v_gene: TRBV7-9; CDR3nt: TGTGCCAGCAGACCCACTAGTGTGCAGTTCTTC; CDR3aa: CASRPTSVQFF
abundance: .; d_gene: .; j_gene: TRBJ2-5; v_gene: TRBV27; CDR3nt: TGTGCCAGCAGTTCCCTAGGCCAAGGACGGGGGACCCAGTACTTC; CDR3aa: CASSSLGQGRGTQYF
abundance: .; d_gene: TRBD1; j_gene: TRBJ2-5; v_gene: TRBV10-3; CDR3nt: TGTGCCATCAGTGCACGACAGGGGAGAGAGACCCAGTACTTC; CDR3aa: CAISARQGRETQYF
abundance: few; d_gene: .; j_gene: TRBJ1-2; v_gene: TRBV18; CDR3nt: TGTGCCAGCTCACCAACAGGGTACGAAACTGGCTACACCTTC; CDR3aa: CASSPTGYETGYTF
abundance: .; d_gene: .; j_gene: TRBJ1-2; v_gene: TRBV5-1; CDR3nt: TGCGCCAGCAGCCAATACGACAGGAGATGGGATGGCTACACCTTC; CDR3aa: CASSQYDRRWDGYTF
abundance: .; d_gene: .; j_gene: TRBJ2-6; v_gene: TRBV28; CDR3nt: TGTGCCAGCACCTTGGGGGGGCCTGGCTCTGGGGCCAACGTCCTGACTTTC; CDR3aa: CASTLGGPGSGANVLTF
abundance: once; d_gene: .; j_gene: TRBJ1-6; v_gene: TRBV5-1; CDR3nt: TGCGCCAGCAGCCTCGCCTATAATTCACCCCTCCACTTT; CDR3aa: CASSLAYNSPLHF
abundance: once; d_gene: .; j_gene: TRBJ2-5; v_gene: TRBV19; CDR3nt: TGTGCCAGTAGTCGAAGTAGGCAAGGAGGTGAAGCCCAGTACTTC; CDR3aa: CASSRSRQGGEAQYF
abundance: .; d_gene: .; j_gene: TRBJ2-3; v_gene: TRBV14; CDR3nt: TGTGCCAGCAGCCAAGAGGTGGCCCTCCCAGATACGCAGTATTTT; CDR3aa: CASSQEVALPDTQYF
abundance: .; d_gene: TRBD2; j_gene: TRBJ2-1; v_gene: TRBV18; CDR3nt: TGTGCCAGCTCACCATTGACTAGCGGAGCGTACAATGAGCAGTTCTTC; CDR3aa: CASSPLTSGAYNEQFF
abundance: .; d_gene: .; j_gene: TRBJ2-7; v_gene: TRBV25-1; CDR3nt: TGTGCCAGCAGTCCGTCCGGGACTGGCTACGAGCAGTACTTC; CDR3aa: CASSPSGTGYEQYF
abundance: .; d_gene: .; j_gene: TRBJ1-2; v_gene: TRBV9; CDR3nt: TGTGCCAGCAGCCCTCGGGGAGGAACCTATGGCTACACCTTC; CDR3aa: CASSPRGGTYGYTF
abundance: .; d_gene: TRBD2; j_gene: TRBJ2-5; v_gene: TRBV7-2; CDR3nt: TGTGCCAGCAGCTCATACATACCCGGGGGGGATTACCAAGAGACCCAGTACTTC; CDR3aa: CASSSYIPGGDYQETQYF
abundance: .; d_gene: .; j_gene: TRBJ1-1; v_gene: TRBV19; CDR3nt: TGTGCCAGTAGTATCATGATAACAGTGAACACTGAAGCTTTCTTT; CDR3aa: CASSIMITVNTEAFF
abundance: .; d_gene: TRBD1; j_gene: TRBJ1-5; v_gene: TRBV4-1; CDR3nt: TGCGCCAGCAGCCAACCAGGGGGACGGCAGCCCCAGCATTTT; CDR3aa: CASSQPGGRQPQHF
abundance: .; d_gene: TRBD1; j_gene: TRBJ2-7; v_gene: TRBV6-5; CDR3nt: TGTGCCAGCAGTTCCCAGTCCAGGGGGATTTTAGACGAGCAGTACTTC; CDR3aa: CASSSQSRGILDEQYF
abundance: .; d_gene: .; j_gene: TRBJ1-2; v_gene: TRBV30; CDR3nt: TGTGCCTGTATACAGGGTGAGCATGGCTACACCTTC; CDR3aa: CACIQGEHGYTF